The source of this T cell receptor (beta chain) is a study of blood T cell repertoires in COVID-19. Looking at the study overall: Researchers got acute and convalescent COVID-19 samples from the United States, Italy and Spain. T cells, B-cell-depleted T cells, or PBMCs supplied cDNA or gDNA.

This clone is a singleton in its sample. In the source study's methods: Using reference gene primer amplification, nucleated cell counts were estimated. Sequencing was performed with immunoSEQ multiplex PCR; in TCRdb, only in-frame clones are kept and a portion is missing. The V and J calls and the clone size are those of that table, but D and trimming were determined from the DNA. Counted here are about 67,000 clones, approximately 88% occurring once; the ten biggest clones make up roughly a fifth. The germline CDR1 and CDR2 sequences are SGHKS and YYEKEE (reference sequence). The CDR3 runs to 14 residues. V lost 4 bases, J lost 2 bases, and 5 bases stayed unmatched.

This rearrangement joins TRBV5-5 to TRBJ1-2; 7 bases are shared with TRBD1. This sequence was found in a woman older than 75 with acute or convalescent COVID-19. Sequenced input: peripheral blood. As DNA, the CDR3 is TGTGCCAGCAGCACAAGGACAGGAAACTATGGCTACACCTTC. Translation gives CASSTRTGNYGYTF.